A single TCR beta chain is shown here with its context. The antigen is undetermined. MiXCR was run by TCRdb on the multiplex PCR reads, yielding one entry per CDR3 protein. The sample has 200,000 to 300,000 distinct CDR3 sequences; under 35% are singletons. The data originate from a study of breast tumors, draining lymph nodes, adjacent tissues. Findings and limits, study-wide: Luminal-like breast cancer showed significantly greater tumor-nontumor repertoire similarity than basal-like breast cancer did. Most tumor T cells seemingly derive from lymph node, then expand in tumor. Tumor repertoires ranked between lymph nodes and nontumor tissue in diversity, with V and J gene preferences. The lymph node origin of tumor T cells was framed as consistent with a hypothesis, not demonstrated.

Breast cancer patients provided tissue from their axillary draining lymph nodes. The trim removed 7 bases at V and 3 bases at J, leaving 12 bases unmatched. The CDR3 consists of 16 residues. The V gene's germline CDR1 is MDHEN and CDR2 SYDVKM. This chain uses TRBV28 with TRBJ2-7; 10 positions match TRBD1. The receptor was derived from a female donor with breast cancer. Some clones in this sample may be carry-over from other donors' samples. The source material was axillary lymph node tissue. CDR3 protein: CASNTIMGQGSYEQYF. In DNA, the CDR3 is TGTGCCAGCAACACAATAATGGGACAGGGGAGCTACGAGCAGTACTTC.